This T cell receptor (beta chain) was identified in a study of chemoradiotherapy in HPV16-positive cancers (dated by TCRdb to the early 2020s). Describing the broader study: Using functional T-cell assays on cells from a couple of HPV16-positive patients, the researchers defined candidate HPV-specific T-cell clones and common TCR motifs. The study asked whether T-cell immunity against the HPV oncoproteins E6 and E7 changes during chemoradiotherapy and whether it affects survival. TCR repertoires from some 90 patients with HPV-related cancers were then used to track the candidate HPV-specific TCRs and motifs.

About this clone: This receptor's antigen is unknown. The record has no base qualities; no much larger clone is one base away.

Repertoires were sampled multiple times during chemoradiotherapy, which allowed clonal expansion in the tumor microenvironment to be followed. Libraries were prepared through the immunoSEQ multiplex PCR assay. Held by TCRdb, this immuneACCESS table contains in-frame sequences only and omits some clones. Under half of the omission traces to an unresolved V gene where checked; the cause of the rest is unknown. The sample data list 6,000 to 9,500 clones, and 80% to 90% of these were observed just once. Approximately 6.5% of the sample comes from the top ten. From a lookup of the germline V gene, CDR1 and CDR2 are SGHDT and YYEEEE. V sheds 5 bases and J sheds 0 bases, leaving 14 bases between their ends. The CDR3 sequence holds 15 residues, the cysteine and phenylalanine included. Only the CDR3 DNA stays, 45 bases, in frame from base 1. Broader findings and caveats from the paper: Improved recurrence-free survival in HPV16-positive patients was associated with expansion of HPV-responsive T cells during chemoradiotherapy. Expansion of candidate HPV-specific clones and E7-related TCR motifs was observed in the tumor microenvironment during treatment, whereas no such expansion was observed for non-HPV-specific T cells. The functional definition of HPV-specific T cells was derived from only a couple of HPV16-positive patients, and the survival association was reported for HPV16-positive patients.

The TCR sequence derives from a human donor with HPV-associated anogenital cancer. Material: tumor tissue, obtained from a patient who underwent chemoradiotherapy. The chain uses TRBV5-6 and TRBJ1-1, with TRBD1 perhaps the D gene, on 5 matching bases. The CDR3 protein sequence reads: CASSFFRTMNTEAFF. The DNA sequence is TGTGCCAGCAGTTTTTTCCGGACAATGAACACTGAAGCTTTCTTT.